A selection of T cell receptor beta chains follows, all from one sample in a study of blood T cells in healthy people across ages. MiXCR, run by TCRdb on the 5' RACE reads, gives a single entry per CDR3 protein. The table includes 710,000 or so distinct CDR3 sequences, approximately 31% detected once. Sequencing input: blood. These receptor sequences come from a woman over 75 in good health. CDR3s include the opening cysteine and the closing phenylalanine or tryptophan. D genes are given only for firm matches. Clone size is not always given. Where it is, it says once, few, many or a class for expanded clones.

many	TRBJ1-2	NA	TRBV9	TGTGCCAGCAGCGAGAGGCCAGGTGGGATGGGCGGCTACACCTTC	CASSERPGGMGGYTF
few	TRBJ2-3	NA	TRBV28	TGTGCCAGCAGCCAAGGGGACCAGGGGAGCACAGATACGCAGTATTTT	CASSQGDQGSTDTQYF
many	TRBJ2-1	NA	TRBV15	TGTGCCACGGGAGGAGGGCTCTCCTACAATGAGCAGTTCTTC	CATGGGLSYNEQFF
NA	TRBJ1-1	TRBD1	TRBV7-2	TGTGCCAGCGGCTTGGCCGGGACAGGGCACGCTGAAGCTTTCTTT	CASGLAGTGHAEAFF
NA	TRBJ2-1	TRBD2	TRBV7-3	TGTGCCAGCAGCGTGACAGCGGGGGGGCAGGGTGAGCAGTTCTTC	CASSVTAGGQGEQFF
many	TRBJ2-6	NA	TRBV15	TGTGCCACCAGCAGAGATAGGGGCACTGGGGCCAACGTCCTGACTTTC	CATSRDRGTGANVLTF
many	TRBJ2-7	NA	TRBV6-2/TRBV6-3	TGTGCCAGCAGCCGGACGCTGGCCTACGAGCAGTACTTC	CASSRTLAYEQYF
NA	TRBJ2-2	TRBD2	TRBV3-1	TGTGCCAGCAGCCAAGATAGGCAGGGAGGGACCGGGGAGCTGTTTTTT	CASSQDRQGGTGELFF
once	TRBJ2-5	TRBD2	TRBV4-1	TGCGCCAGCAGCCAAGATCGAGGCTGGTCCGGGAGGTGGGGGACCCAGTACTTC	CASSQDRGWSGRWGTQYF
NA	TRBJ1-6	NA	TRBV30	TGTGCCTGGTCGCACGGGGTCGTCGAGTCACCCCTCCACTTT	CAWSHGVVESPLHF
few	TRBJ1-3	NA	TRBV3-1	TGTGCCAGCAGCCGTGGAGCAGGCTCTGGAAACACCATATATTTT	CASSRGAGSGNTIYF
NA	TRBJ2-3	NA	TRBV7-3	TGTGCCAGCAGCTTAACTAAGGACACAGATACGCAGTATTTT	CASSLTKDTDTQYF
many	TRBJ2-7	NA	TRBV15	TGTGCCACCAGCAGGGCATTCGGCGAGCAGTACTTC	CATSRAFGEQYF
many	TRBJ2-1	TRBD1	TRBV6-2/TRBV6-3	TGTGCCGGACAGGGGGCAGGCTCCTACAATGAGCAGTTCTTC	CAGQGAGSYNEQFF
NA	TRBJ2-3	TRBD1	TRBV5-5	TGTGCCAGCAGCTTGAGGGGACAGGGAGGCACAGATACGCAGTATTTT	CASSLRGQGGTDTQYF
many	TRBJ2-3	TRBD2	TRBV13	TGTGCCAGCAGCGGCGGGGGACTAGCGGGGAGATCTAGCACAGATACGCAGTATTTT	CASSGGGLAGRSSTDTQYF
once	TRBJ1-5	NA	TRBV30	TGTGCCCGGAATGACGAGGGTTACAATCAGCCCCAGCATTTT	CARNDEGYNQPQHF
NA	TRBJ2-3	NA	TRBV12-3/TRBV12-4	TGTGCCAGCAGTGTGACGCCAGATGTGCAGTATTTT	CASSVTPDVQYF
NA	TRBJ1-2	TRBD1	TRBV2	TGTGCCAGCAGGGGGGACAGTTTCTACTATGGCTACACCTTC	CASRGDSFYYGYTF
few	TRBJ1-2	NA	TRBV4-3	TGCGCCAGCAGCCAAAGCGGCGTCTATGGCTACACCTTC	CASSQSGVYGYTF
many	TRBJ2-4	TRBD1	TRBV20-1	TGCAGTGCGGCGACAGGGGGTACCAAAAACATTCAGTACTTC	CSAATGGTKNIQYF
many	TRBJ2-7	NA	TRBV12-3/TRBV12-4	TGTGCCAGCAGTCGAACGAACAGGATCCGACACGAGCAGTACTTC	CASSRTNRIRHEQYF